This TCR beta chain is drawn from a study of OX40 agonist ivuxolimab in advanced cancers. Background on the study: Patients' therapy was ivuxolimab, an antibody that acts as an agonist of OX40 (CD134). Patients were dosed intravenously with ivuxolimab at 0.01 to 10 mg/kg every 2 weeks. One patient with hepatocellular carcinoma and two with cutaneous melanoma, three in all, had partial responses.

General study results and limits: Low levels of normalized T-cell clonal expansion also appeared in some nonresponders.

This clone was detected only once. The antigen is undetermined. The junction had 12 bases not matched to a gene; V was cut back by 0 bases and J by 7 bases. The CDR3 length is 17 residues. Per germline, CDR1 SGDLS and CDR2 YYNGEE. Method: immunoSEQ multiplex PCR; TCRdb's copy keeps in-frame clones and lacks some. Here the sample spans approximately 70,000 clones, approximately 90% being singletons. This material consisted of CD4+ or CD8+ T cells sorted from blood, taken in a trial of the OX40 agonist ivuxolimab. The TCR sequence derives from an adult with an advanced solid tumor such as melanoma, head and neck, liver or kidney cancer. The chain has TRBV9 and TRBJ2-5; 10 nucleotides match TRBD2. The CDR3: CASSVGPAGGFGATQYF. In DNA form, the CDR3 reads TGTGCCAGCAGCGTAGGCCCAGCGGGGGGGTTCGGCGCGACCCAGTACTTC.